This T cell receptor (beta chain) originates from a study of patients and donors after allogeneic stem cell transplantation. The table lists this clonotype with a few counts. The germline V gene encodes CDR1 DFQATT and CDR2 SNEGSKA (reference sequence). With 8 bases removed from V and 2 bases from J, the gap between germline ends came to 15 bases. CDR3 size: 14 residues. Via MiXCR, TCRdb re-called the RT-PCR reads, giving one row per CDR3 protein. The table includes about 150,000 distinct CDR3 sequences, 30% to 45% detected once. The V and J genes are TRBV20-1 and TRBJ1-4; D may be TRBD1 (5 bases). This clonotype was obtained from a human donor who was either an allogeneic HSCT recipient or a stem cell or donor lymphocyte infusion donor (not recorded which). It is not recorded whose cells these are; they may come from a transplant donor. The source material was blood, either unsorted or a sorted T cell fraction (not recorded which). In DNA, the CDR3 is TGCAGTCCGGGACGGAGAAGTACTAATGAAAAACTGTTTTTT. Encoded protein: CSPGRRSTNEKLFF.